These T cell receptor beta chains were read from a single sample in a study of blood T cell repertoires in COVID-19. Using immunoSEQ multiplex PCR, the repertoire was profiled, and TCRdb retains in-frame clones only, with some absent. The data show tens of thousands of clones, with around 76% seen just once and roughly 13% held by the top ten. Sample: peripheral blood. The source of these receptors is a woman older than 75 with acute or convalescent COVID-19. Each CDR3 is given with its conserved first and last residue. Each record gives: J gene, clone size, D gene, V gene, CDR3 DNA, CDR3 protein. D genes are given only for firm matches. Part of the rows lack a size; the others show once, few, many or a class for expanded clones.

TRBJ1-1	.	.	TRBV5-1	TGCGCCAGCAGCTTGGGTACAGGGTTCACTGAAGCTTTCTTT	CASSLGTGFTEAFF
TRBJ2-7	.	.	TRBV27	TGTGCCAGCAGTTTAGAGGGTTACGAGCAGTACTTC	CASSLEGYEQYF
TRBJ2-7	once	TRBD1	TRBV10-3	TGTGCCATCAGAGAACAGGGGGTCTCCTACGAGCAGTACTTC	CAIREQGVSYEQYF
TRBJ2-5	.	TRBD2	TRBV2	TGTGCCAGCAGAGGGTTGGGGGCCCCTACTAGCGGGAGGGCAAGAGAGACCCAGTACTTC	CASRGLGAPTSGRARETQYF
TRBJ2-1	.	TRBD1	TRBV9	TGTGCCAGCAGCGTAGGCGGGACAGGGAACAATGAGCAGTTCTTC	CASSVGGTGNNEQFF
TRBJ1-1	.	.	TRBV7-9	TGTGCCAGCAGGTTAGAGACAGTGAACACTGAAGCTTTCTTT	CASRLETVNTEAFF
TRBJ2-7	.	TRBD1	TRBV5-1	TGCGCCAGCAGCTTGGCTCTTCGGACAGGGAGCTCCTACGAGCAGTACTTC	CASSLALRTGSSYEQYF
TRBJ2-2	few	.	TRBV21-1	TGTGCCAGCAGCGCTAGCGGGAGTTTGGGAACCGGGGAGCTGTTTTTT	CASSASGSLGTGELFF
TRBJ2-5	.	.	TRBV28	TGTGCCAGCAGTTTAGCGTATCTAGAGACCCAGTACTTC	CASSLAYLETQYF
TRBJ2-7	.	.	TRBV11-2	TGTGCCAGCAGCTTACCAGGGCCCTACGAGCAGTACTTC	CASSLPGPYEQYF
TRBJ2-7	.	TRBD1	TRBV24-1	TGTGCCACCAGTGACCGGACAGGTACTTACGGAACCTTGGACGAGCAGTACTTC	CATSDRTGTYGTLDEQYF
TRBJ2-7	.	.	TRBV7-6	TGTGCCAGCAGCACCGGGGAGGTCTACGAGCAGTACTTC	CASSTGEVYEQYF
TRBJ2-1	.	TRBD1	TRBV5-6	TGTGCCAGCAGCTGGTCGGGACAGGGTTCCTACAATGAGCAGTTCTTC	CASSWSGQGSYNEQFF
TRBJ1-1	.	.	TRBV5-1	TGCGCCAGCAGCTTGAGTCAGTCGACTGAAGCTTTCTTT	CASSLSQSTEAFF
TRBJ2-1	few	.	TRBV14	TGTGCCAGCAGCCAAGATATGGTTCGCAGGGGCGGCAATGAGCAGTTCTTC	CASSQDMVRRGGNEQFF
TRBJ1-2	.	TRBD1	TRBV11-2	TGTGCCAGCAGTACTGACAGGGCGATCGACTATGGCTACACCTTC	CASSTDRAIDYGYTF
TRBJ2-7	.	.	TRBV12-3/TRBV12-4	TGTGCCAGCAGTTTAGCGCTAACCTACGAGCAGTACTTC	CASSLALTYEQYF
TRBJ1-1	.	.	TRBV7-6	TGTGCCAGCACTACGAGATACAGGGCAGCGGTGGTGAACACTGAAGCTTTCTTT	CASTTRYRAAVVNTEAFF
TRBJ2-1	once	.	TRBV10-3	TGTGCCATCAAAAAGGGGGGGTCCTACAATGAGCAGTTCTTC	CAIKKGGSYNEQFF
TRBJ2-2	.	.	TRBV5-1	TGCGCCAGCAGCCGGATGACAACGAACACCGGGGAGCTGTTTTTT	CASSRMTTNTGELFF
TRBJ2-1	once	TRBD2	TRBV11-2	TGTGCCAGCAGCTTCGGACTAGCGGGAGGACCGTTCAATGAGCAGTTCTTC	CASSFGLAGGPFNEQFF
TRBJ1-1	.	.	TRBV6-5	TGTGCCAGCAGTTATACAGGGCTCATGAACACTGAAGCTTTCTTT	CASSYTGLMNTEAFF
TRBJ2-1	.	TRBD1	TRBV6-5	TGTGCCAGCAGTAGGGACAGGGACAATGAGCAGTTCTTC	CASSRDRDNEQFF
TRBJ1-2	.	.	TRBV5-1	TGCGCCAGCAGCTACCGACCCGACAGCGGCTACACCTTC	CASSYRPDSGYTF
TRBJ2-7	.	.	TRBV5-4	TGTGCCAGCAGCTTTGCCAGTTCCTACGAGCAGTACTTC	CASSFASSYEQYF
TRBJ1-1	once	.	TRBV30	TGTGCCTGGAGCCCTACAGGGTACACTGAAGCTTTCTTT	CAWSPTGYTEAFF
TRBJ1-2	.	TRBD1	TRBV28	TGTGCCAGCAGTTTTATCAGGACAGGGGGCAATGGCTACACCTTC	CASSFIRTGGNGYTF
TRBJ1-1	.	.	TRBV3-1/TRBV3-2	TGTGCCAGCAGCCAACCCGGTCCGGGAAGCACTGAAGCTTTCTTT	CASSQPGPGSTEAFF
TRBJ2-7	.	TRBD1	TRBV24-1	TGTGCCACCAGTGCTTCGACAGGGCGAGCCTACGAGCAGTACTTC	CATSASTGRAYEQYF
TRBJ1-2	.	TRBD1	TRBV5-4	TGTGCCAGCAGCTTCCTACAGGGGGGATATGGCTACACCTTC	CASSFLQGGYGYTF
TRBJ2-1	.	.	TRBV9	TGTGCCAGCAGCGTAGTCCCGGGGGGCGGGAGATATCACAATGAGCAGTTCTTC	CASSVVPGGGRYHNEQFF
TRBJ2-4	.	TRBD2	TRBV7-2	TGTGCCAGCAGCCAGACCGGGACTAGCGGGAAGTGGAACATTCAGTACTTC	CASSQTGTSGKWNIQYF
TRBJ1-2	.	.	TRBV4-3	TGCGCCAGCAGCCAAGATCGCGGCCAAGCCTATGGCTACACCTTC	CASSQDRGQAYGYTF
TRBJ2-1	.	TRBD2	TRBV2	TGTGCCAGTGGGGGGGACGGCTCCTACAATGAGCAGTTCTTC	CASGGDGSYNEQFF
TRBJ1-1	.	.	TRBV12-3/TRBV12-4	TGTGCCAGCAGCCTAATACAGGGCACTGAAGCTTTCTTT	CASSLIQGTEAFF
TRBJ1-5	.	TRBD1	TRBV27	TGTGCCAGCAGTTTCCGGGACAGGGCACATCAGCCCCAGCATTTT	CASSFRDRAHQPQHF
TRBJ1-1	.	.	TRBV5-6	TGTGCCAGCAGCTTGGGGCTACATCGGGCGACGGGGACTGAAGCTTTCTTT	CASSLGLHRATGTEAFF
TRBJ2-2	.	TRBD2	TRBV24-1	TGTGCCACCAGTGAGCTTGGGACTAGGGAGCTGTTTTTT	CATSELGTRELFF
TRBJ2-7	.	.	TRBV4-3	TGCGCCAGCAGCCAAACAGGGTTTTCCTACGAGCAGTACTTC	CASSQTGFSYEQYF
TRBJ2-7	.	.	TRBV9	TGTGCCAGCAGCGTAGGCGATGGCTACGAGCAGTACTTC	CASSVGDGYEQYF
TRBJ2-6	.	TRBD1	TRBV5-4	TGTGCCAGCGGCCCCCGGACAGGGTCCAACGTCCTGACTTTC	CASGPRTGSNVLTF
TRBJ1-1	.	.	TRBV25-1	TGTGCCAGCAGTCGAGGTCAGTTCTACACTGAAGCTTTCTTT	CASSRGQFYTEAFF
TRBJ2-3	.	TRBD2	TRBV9	TGTGCCAGCAGCGTAGTGGTAGCGGGGAGCACAGATACGCAGTATTTT	CASSVVVAGSTDTQYF
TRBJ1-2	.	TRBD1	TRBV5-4	TGTGCCAGCAGTTTCCCGGACAGGCCTAACTATGGCTACACCTTC	CASSFPDRPNYGYTF
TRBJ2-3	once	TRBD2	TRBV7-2	TGTGCCAGCAGCCCTTTACTAGCGGGAGGGCCCACAGATACGCAGTATTTT	CASSPLLAGGPTDTQYF
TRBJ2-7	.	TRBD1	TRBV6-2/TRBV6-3	TGTGCCAGCAGTTACTGGGGGACAGGGGACGAGCAGTACTTC	CASSYWGTGDEQYF
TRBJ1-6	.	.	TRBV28	TGTGCCAGCAGTTTATTAGGCGGAGGTTCACCCCTCCACTTT	CASSLLGGGSPLHF
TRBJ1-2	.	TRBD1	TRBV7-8	TGTGCCAGCAGCTCCACAGGGGCCTATGGCTACACCTTC	CASSSTGAYGYTF
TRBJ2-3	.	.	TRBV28	TGTGCCAGCAGTTTACCCACCAGGGGAACAGATACGCAGTATTTT	CASSLPTRGTDTQYF
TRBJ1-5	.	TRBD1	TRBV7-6	TGTGCCAGCAGCTTAGCACAGGGGGGGGATCAGCCCCAGCATTTT	CASSLAQGGDQPQHF
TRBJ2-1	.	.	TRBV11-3	TGTGCCAGCAGCTTAAGCGGAGGGACCTACAATGAGCAGTTCTTC	CASSLSGGTYNEQFF
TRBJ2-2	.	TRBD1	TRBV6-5	TGTGCCAGCAGAACCGGACAGGGGGACTCCGGGGAGCTGTTTTTT	CASRTGQGDSGELFF
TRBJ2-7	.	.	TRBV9	TGTGCCAGCAGCGTAGGGAGTAACGGGGGATACGAGCAGTACTTC	CASSVGSNGGYEQYF